The clone carrying this T cell receptor beta chain occurred many times. As yet, its antigen is unknown. One end of the junction does not line up with germline, which may come from a read error. The record originates from a study of early T cells in non-severe SARS-CoV-2 infection. In the study overall: Investigators sequenced bulk RNA drawn from unsorted whole blood, and chains remained unpaired.

Unique molecular identifiers were attached to individual cDNA molecules. TCRdb called the 5' RACE reads again in MiXCR, with one record for every CDR3 protein. The data show more than 45,000 distinct CDR3 sequences, roughly 5.5% seen once. The CDR3 has 15 residues. Germline values: CDR1 SSHAT, CDR2 FNYEAQ (reference sequence). Study-wide findings and caveats: Sequences matched to VDJdb favored anti-spike CD8 responses, while private and CD4 specificities were missed.

Material: whole blood. The source of this sequence is an adult who was a healthcare worker with PCR-confirmed SARS-CoV-2 infection or an uninfected control (not recorded which). V gene TRBV7-7 combines with J gene TRBJ2-5; D may correspond to TRBD1 or TRBD2 (5 bases each). In DNA form, the CDR3 reads TGTGCTAGCAGCCTTTTCCGGGGCCACCAAGAGACCCAGTACTTC. Its translation is CASSLFRGHQETQYF.